This T cell receptor beta chain was sequenced for a study of Ad26.COV2.S vaccination and SARS-CoV-2 variants (dated by TCRdb to 2020 to 2022). Background on the whole study: Vaccine-arm donors were drawn from COV1001, a multicentre, randomized, double-blind, placebo-controlled phase I-IIa trial of Ad26.COV2.S in healthy adults. Dosing of Ad26.COV2.S was intramuscular, at either 5x10^10 or 1x10^11 viral particles, delivered as one shot or as two shots spaced 56 days apart. TCRbeta repertoire sequencing served as the tool for gauging how specific and how broad the SARS-CoV-2-reactive T cell receptors were following Ad26.COV2.S vaccination. The TCR-sequenced set comprised about 32 samples: some 19 Ad26.COV2.S vaccine recipients, 5 placebo recipients and 8 SARS-CoV-2 convalescent individuals. Trial participants were randomized into five groups of five, in which low-dose or high-dose Ad26.COV2.S was given once or twice, or placebo was given on both occasions. Throughout the experiments and outcome assessment, investigators stayed blinded to trial group allocation.

TCRbeta CDR3 regions were sequenced with the immunoSEQ Assay. After extraction, genomic DNA underwent amplification by bias-controlled multiplex PCR, followed by high-throughput sequencing. In the original analysis: To quantify the absolute abundance of every unique TCRbeta CDR3 region, sequences were collapsed and filtered. T cell fraction was estimated by normalizing TCRbeta template counts to usable DNA, which was measured by amplifying reference genes present in all nucleated cells. Repertoire TCRs were annotated as SARS-CoV-2-specific when V gene, CDR3 amino acid sequence and J gene were exactly matched to a known reactive TCR set. The reference SARS-CoV-2 TCR set was derived from MIRA and filtered for enrichment in COVID-19-positive ImmuneCODE repertoires, a step that removed public or cross-reactive TCRs. Using the MIRA antigens, annotated TCRs were further analysed by specific ORF or by position within an ORF. Breadth was defined as annotated unique rearrangements over total unique productive rearrangements; depth was the summed frequency of those rearrangements. TCR breadth was compared between groups using two-sided Wilcoxon rank-sum tests. The immuneACCESS repertoire file appears here via TCRdb, limited to in-frame rearrangements. These files lack a portion of the clones; in checked studies, under half of the deficit traces to unresolved V genes, and the cause of the others is not known. That table is the source of V, J and clone size, and D and trimming were worked out from the DNA. Recorded for this sample are 350,000 to 500,000 clones; roughly 87% of them occurred a single time. The ten biggest clones cover roughly 3.9% of the sample.

According to the study, the label for this sample's treatment or condition signals: some 20 received Ad26.COV2.S at low or high dose, single or two shots; 5 received placebo; per-sample allocation not given. Repertoires of vaccine and placebo recipients were sequenced from samples collected on day 63 after the first injection. Cohort 1b enrolled around 24 adults aged 18-55 years at a single site in Boston, USA, between 29 July and 7 August 2020. Ad26.COV2.S was a replication-incompetent adenovirus type 26 vector expressing a prefusion-stabilized SARS-CoV-2 spike protein from the original Wuhan strain. For this clone: It has no known antigen specificity. Base qualities are not at hand, and no much larger clone is one base apart.

Counted from cysteine to phenylalanine, this CDR3 has 16 amino acids. Only CDR3 DNA is held: 48 bases, read in frame from base 1. The germline V gene yields SGHDT for CDR1 and YYEEEE for CDR2. V is shortened by 3 bases, J by 0 bases, and the region joining them spans 15 bases. The investigation overall reported the following: According to the authors, total T cell responses may have been underestimated by the TCR breadth and depth analyses. Substantial breadth of spike-specific CD8+ and CD4+ T cell responses was reported after vaccination. Comparable non-spike TCR breadth was observed between vaccine and placebo recipients, consistent with only spike being contained in the vaccine. Ad26.COV2.S recipients had higher spike-specific TCR breadth than placebo recipients (P = 0.0014). Comparing responses between vaccine doses or regimens was not something the study was powered to do.

The TCR comes from a person aged 18-60 years who received the Ad26.COV2.S COVID-19 vaccine or a placebo. The sequences come from peripheral blood, collected in a trial of Ad26.COV2.S vaccine versus placebo. This chain joins TRBV5-6 to TRBJ2-5, with a tentative D call of TRBD1 or TRBD2, each matching 6 bases. The DNA sequence is TGTGCCAGCAGCTCTCCCACCCGGGGGCACCAAGAGACCCAGTACTTC. The translation is CASSSPTRGHQETQYF.